This T cell receptor (beta chain) was found in a study of blood T cell repertoires in COVID-19. Study summary: The study drew acute and convalescent COVID-19 samples from the United States, Italy and Spain.

The germline V gene encodes CDR1 MNHEY and CDR2 SMNVEV (reference sequence). The CDR3 is 16 amino acids. V was cut by 3 bases and J by 3 bases, with 17 bases left in between. Profiled with immunoSEQ multiplex PCR; TCRdb holds only in-frame clones, not every one. This table has about 76,000 clones, around nine tenths appearing once. The TCR was taken from a man between 25 and 39 years old with acute or convalescent COVID-19. What was sequenced was peripheral blood. The rearrangement links TRBV27 to TRBJ2-5; tentatively, D is TRBD1 (6 bases). The CDR3 sequence is CASSFLGAGSKETQYF. The CDR3 DNA reads TGTGCCAGCAGTTTTCTGGGGGCGGGTAGTAAAGAGACCCAGTACTTC.